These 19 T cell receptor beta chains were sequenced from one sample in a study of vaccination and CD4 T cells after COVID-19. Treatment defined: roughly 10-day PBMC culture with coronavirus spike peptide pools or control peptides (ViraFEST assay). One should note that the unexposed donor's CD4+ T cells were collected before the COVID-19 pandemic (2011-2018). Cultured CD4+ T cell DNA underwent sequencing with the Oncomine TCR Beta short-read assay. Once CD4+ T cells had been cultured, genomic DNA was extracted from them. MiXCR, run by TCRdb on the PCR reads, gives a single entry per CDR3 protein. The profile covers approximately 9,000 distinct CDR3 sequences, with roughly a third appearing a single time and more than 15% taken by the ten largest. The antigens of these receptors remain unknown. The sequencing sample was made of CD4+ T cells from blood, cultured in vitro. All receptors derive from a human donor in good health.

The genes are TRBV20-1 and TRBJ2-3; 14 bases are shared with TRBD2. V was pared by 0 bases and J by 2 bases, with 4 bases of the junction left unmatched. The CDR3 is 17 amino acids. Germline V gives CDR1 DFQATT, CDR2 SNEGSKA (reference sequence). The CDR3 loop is CSARDRTSGRNTDTQYF. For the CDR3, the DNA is TGCAGTGCTAGAGACCGGACTAGCGGGAGGAACACAGATACGCAGTATTTT.

CDR3: CASSVRAGGDTDTQYF. The CDR3 bases are TGTGCCAGCAGCGTAAGAGCGGGAGGCGACACAGATACGCAGTATTTT. V and J are TRBV7-2 and TRBJ2-3, with TRBD2 matching over 9 bases. The V gene end was trimmed by 5 bases and the J gene end by 2 bases; junction bases not matched to a gene: 8. The CDR3 contains 16 residues. Germline values: CDR1 SGHTA, CDR2 FQGNSA.

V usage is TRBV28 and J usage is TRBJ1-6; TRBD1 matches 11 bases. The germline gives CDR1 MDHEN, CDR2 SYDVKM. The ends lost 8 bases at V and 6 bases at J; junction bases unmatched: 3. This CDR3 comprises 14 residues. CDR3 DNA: TGTGCCAGCTGGACAGGGGGCGTTAATTCACCCCTCCACTTT. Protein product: CASWTGGVNSPLHF.

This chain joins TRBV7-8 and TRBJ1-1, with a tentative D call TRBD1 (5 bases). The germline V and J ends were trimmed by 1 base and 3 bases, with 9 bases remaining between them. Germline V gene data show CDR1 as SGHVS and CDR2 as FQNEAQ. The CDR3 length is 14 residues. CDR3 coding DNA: TGTGCCAGCAGCTTAGTTCGGACACACACTGAAGCTTTCTTT. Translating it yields CASSLVRTHTEAFF.

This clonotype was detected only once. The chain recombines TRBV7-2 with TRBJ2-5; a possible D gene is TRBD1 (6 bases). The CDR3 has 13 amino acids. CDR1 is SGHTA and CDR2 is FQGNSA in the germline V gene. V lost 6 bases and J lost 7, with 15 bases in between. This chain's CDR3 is CASRYREGGTQYF. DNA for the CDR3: TGTGCCAGCAGATACAGGGAAGGAGGGACCCAGTACTTC.

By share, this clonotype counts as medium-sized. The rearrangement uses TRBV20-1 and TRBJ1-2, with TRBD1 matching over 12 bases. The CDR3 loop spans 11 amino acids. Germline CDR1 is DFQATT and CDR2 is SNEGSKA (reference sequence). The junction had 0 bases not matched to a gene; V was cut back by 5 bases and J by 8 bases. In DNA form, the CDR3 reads TGCAGTGCTGGGACAGGGGGCGGCTACACCTTC. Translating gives CSAGTGGGYTF.

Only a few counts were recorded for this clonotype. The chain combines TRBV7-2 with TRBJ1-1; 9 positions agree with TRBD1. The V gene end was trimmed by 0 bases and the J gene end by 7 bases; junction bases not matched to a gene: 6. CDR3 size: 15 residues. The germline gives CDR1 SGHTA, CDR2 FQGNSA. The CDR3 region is CASSLATDRGYEAFF. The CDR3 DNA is TGTGCCAGCAGCTTAGCGACGGACAGGGGATATGAAGCTTTCTTT.

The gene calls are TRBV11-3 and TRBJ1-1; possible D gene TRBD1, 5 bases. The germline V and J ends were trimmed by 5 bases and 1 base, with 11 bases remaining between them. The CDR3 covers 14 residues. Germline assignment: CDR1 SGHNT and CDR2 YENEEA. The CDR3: CASSPQGTNTEAFF. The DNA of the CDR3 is TGTGCCAGCAGCCCGCAGGGTACGAACACTGAAGCTTTCTTT.

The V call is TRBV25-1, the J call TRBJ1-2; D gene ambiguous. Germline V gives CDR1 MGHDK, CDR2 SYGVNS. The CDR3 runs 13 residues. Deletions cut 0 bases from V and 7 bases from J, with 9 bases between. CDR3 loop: CASSEYMAGGYTF. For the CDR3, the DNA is TGTGCCAGCAGTGAATATATGGCGGGTGGCTACACCTTC.

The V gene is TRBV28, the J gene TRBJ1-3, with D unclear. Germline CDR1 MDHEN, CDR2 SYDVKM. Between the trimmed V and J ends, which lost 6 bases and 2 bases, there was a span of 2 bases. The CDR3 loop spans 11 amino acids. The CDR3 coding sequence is TGTGCCAGCAGCACTGGAAACACCATATATTTT. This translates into CASSTGNTIYF.

For the CDR3, the DNA is TGCAGCGTTGATCACTCTGTTGAAGATACGCAGTATTTT. Its protein is CSVDHSVEDTQYF. The chain recombines TRBV29-1 with TRBJ2-3; D is uncertain. Trimming pared 3 bases from V and 5 bases from J, leaving 12 bases between. The CDR3 consists of 13 residues. The germline CDR1 and CDR2 sequences are SQVTM and ANQGSEA.

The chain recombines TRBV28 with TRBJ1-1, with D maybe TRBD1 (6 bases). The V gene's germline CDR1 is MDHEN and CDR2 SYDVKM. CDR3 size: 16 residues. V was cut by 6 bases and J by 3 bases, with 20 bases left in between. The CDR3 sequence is CASSPTSRGTDTEAFF. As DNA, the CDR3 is TGTGCCAGCAGCCCAACCTCAAGGGGGACCGACACTGAAGCTTTCTTT.

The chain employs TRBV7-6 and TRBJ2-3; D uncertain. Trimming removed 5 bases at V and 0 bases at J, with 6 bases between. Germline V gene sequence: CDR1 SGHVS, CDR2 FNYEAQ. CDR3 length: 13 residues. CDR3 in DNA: TGTGCCAGCAGCACCTTTAGCACAGATACGCAGTATTTT. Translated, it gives CASSTFSTDTQYF.

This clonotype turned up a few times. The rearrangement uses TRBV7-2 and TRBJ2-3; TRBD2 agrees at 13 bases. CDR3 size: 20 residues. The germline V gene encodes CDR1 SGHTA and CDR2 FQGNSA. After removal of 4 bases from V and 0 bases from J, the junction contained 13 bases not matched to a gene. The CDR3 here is CASSSQGGLAGLKSTDTQYF. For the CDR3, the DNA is TGTGCCAGCAGCTCCCAGGGGGGACTAGCGGGATTAAAAAGCACAGATACGCAGTATTTT.

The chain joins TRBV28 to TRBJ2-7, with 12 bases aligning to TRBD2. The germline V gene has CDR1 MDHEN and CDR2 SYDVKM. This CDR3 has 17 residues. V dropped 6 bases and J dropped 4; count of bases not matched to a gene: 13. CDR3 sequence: CASRHQLGLAGTYEQYF. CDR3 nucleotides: TGTGCCAGCAGACATCAACTTGGACTAGCGGGAACTTACGAGCAGTACTTC. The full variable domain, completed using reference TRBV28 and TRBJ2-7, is DVKVTQSSRYLVKRTGEKVFLECVQDMDHENMFWYRQDPGLGLRLIYFSYDVKMKEKGDIPEGYSVSREKKERFSLILESASTNQTSMYLCASRHQLGLAGTYEQYFGPGTRLTVT.

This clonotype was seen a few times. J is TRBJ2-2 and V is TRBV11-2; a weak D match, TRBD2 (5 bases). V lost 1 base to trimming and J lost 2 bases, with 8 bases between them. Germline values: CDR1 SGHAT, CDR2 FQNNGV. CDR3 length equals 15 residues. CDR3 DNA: TGTGCCAGCAGCTTAGGGACTTTAAACACCGGGGAGCTGTTTTTT. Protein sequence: CASSLGTLNTGELFF.

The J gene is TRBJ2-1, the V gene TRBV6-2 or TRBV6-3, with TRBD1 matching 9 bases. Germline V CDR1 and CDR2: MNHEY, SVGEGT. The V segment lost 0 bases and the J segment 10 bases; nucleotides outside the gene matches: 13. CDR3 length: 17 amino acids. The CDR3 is CASSYSIVGQGGREQFF. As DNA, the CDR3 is TGTGCCAGCAGTTACTCGATCGTGGGACAGGGTGGAAGGGAGCAGTTCTTC.

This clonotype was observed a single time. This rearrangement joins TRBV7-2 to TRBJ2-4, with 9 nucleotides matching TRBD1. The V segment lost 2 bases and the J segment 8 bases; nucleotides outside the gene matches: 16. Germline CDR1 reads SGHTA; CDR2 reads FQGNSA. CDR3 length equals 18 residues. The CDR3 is CASSLTGLVGQGGDIQYF. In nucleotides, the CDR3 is TGTGCCAGCAGCTTAACGGGGCTCGTGGGACAGGGAGGGGACATTCAGTACTTC.

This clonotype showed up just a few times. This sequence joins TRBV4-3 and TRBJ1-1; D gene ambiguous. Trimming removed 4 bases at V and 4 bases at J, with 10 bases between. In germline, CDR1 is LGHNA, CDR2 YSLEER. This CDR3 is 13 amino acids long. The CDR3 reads CASSLSVSTEAFF. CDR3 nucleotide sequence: TGCGCCAGCAGCCTGTCGGTCTCCACTGAAGCTTTCTTT.